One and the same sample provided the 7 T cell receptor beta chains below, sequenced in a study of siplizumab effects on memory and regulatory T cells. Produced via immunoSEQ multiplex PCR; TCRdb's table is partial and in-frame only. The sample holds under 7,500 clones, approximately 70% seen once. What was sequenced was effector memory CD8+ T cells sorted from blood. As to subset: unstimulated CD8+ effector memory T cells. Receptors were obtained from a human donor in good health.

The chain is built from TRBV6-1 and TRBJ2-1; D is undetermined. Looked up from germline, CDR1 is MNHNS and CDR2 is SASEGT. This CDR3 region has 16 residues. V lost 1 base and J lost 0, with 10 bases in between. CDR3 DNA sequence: TGTGCCAGCAGTGAAGAGGAAATTCCCTCCTACAATGAGCAGTTCTTC. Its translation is CASSEEEIPSYNEQFF.

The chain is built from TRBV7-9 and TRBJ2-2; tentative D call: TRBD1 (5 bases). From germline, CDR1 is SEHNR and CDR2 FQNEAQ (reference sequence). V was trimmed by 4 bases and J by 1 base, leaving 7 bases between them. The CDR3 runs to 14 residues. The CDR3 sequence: CASSSQGNTGELFF. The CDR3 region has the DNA TGTGCCAGCAGCTCTCAGGGGAACACCGGGGAGCTGTTTTTT.

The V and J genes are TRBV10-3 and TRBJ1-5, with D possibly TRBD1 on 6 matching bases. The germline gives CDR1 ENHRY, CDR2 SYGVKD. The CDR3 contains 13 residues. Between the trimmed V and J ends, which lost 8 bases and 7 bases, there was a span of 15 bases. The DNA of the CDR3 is TGTGCCATCGCGGCAGGGGATAAACAGCCCCAGCATTTT. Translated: CAIAAGDKQPQHF.

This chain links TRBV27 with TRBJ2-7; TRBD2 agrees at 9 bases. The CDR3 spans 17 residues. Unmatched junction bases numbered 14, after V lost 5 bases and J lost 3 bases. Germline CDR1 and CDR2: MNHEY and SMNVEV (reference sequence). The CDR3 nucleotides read TGTGCCAGCAGTCCGACCCCCGGCGGGACTAGCTTCTACGAGCAGTACTTC. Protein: CASSPTPGGTSFYEQYF.

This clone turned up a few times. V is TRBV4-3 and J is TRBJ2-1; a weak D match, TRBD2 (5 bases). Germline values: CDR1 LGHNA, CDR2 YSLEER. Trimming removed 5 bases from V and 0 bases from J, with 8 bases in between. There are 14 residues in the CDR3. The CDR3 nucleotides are TGCGCCAGCAGCATTGGGAGCTCCTACAATGAGCAGTTCTTC. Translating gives CASSIGSSYNEQFF.

The CDR3: CASSYGLRDSYNSPLHF. The CDR3 coding sequence is TGTGCCAGCAGTTATGGACTCCGGGATTCCTATAATTCACCCCTCCACTTT. This chain joins TRBV5-6 and TRBJ1-6; D gene unclear. Looked up from germline, CDR1 is SGHDT and CDR2 is YYEEEE. The CDR3 consists of 17 residues. V dropped 5 bases and J dropped 1 base, with 16 bases sitting between them.

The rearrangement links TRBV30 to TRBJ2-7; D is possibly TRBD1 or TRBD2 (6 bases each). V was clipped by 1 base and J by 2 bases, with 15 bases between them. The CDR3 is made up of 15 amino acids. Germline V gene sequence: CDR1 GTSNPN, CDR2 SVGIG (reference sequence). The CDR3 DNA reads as TGTGCCTGGAGTGGGGGGGCAGGTCCCACCTACGAGCAGTACTTC. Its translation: CAWSGGAGPTYEQYF. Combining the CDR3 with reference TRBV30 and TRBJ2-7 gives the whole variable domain SQTIHQWPATLVQPVGSPLSLECTVEGTSNPNLYWYRQAAGRGLQLLFYSVGIGQISSEVPQNLSASRPQDRQFILSSKKLLLSDSGFYLCAWSGGAGPTYEQYFGPGTRLTVT.